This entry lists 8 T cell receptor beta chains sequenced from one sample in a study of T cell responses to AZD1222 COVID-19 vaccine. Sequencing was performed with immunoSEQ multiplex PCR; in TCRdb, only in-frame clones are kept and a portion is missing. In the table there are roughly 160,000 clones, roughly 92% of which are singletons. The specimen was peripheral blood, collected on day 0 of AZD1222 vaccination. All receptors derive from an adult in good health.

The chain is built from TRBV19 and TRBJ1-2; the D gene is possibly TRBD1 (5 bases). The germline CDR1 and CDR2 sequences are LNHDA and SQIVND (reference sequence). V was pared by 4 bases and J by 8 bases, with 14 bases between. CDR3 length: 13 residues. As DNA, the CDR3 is TGTGCCAGTAGTACGAGGACACGTTTAGGCTACACCTTC. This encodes CASSTRTRLGYTF.

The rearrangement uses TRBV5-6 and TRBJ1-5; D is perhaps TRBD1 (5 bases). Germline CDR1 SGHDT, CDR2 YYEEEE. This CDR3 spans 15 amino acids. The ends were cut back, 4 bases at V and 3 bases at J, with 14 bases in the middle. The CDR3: CASSQGTNLNQPQHF. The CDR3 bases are TGTGCCAGCAGCCAGGGCACGAATCTCAATCAGCCCCAGCATTTT.

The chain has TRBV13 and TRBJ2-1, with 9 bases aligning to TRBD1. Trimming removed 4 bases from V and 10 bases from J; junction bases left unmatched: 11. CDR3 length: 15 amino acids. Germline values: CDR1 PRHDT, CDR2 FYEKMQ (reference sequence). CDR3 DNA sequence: TGTGCCAGCAGCTCGTCCCGGGACAGGGACATGGAGCAGTTCTTC. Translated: CASSSSRDRDMEQFF.

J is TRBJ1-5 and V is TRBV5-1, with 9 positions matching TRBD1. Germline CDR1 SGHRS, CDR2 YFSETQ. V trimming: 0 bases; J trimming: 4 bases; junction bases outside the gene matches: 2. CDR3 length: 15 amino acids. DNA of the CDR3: TGCGCCAGCAGCTTGGGGGACAGGGCTAATCAGCCCCAGCATTTT. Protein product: CASSLGDRANQPQHF.

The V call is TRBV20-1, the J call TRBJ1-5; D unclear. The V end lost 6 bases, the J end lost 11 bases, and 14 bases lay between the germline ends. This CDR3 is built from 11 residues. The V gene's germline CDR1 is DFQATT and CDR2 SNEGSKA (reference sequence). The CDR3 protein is CSAGLVRTQHF. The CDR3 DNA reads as TGCAGTGCAGGACTGGTAAGGACCCAGCATTTT.

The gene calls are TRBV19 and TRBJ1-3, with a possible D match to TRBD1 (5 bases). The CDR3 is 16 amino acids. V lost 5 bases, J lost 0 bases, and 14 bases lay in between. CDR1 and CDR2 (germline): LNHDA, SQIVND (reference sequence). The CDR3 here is CASSAPRQSSGNTIYF. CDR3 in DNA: TGTGCCAGTAGTGCCCCCCGACAGAGCTCTGGAAACACCATATATTTT.

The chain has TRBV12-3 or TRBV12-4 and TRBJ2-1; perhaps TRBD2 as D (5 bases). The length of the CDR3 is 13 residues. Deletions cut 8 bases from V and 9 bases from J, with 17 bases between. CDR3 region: CASGRLSFGEQFF. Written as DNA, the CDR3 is TGTGCCAGCGGGAGACTTAGCTTTGGTGAGCAGTTCTTC.

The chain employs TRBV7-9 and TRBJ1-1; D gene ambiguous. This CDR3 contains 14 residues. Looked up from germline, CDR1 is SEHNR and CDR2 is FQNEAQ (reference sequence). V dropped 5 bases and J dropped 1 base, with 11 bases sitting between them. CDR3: CASSGTHGNTEAFF. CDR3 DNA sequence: TGTGCCAGCAGCGGAACACACGGGAACACTGAAGCTTTCTTT.